The sequence of this TCR beta chain was determined in a study of T cells in Graves' hyperthyroidism and ophthalmopathy. Study-level background: Peripheral blood was drawn at first diagnosis, prior to all treatment. General study findings and limits: A 13 V-J signature model discriminated ophthalmopathy versus stable hyperthyroidism. Most expanded thyroid clonotypes above 0.001 also appeared in blood.

Clinical symptoms, serum thyroxine and TRAb, thyroid ultrasound and orbital computed tomography were used for the diagnoses. Researchers amplified the TCR beta CDR3 regions from RNA transcripts. HTBI primers were used for first-round RT-PCR of the TCR CDR3. Using its own MiXCR run on the multiplex PCR reads, TCRdb lists one record per CDR3 protein. The sample has under 300,000 distinct CDR3 sequences, 13% to 15% seen once. At least ten counts were recorded for this clonotype. Its antigen is as yet unknown. The length of the CDR3 is 14 residues. Trimming cost V 3 bases and J 2 bases; bases outside gene matches: 2.

The gene calls are TRBV12-3 or TRBV12-4 and TRBJ1-1, with 8 bases identical to TRBD1. Sequencing was done on a sample of blood. This receptor was identified in a woman aged 40 to 50 with Graves' hyperthyroidism that later progressed to Graves' ophthalmopathy. CDR3: CASSLTGANTEAFF. CDR3 sequence (DNA): TGTGCCAGCAGTTTGACAGGGGCAAACACTGAAGCTTTCTTT.